The 32 T cell receptor beta chains below were found in one sample sequenced in a study of blood T cell repertoires in COVID-19. Generated by immunoSEQ multiplex PCR, the TCRdb table keeps only in-frame clones and is missing some. The table has approximately 250,000 clones, around 80% seen once. The sequenced sample was PBMCs or T cells enriched from blood (not recorded which). The receptor set was obtained from a man younger than 40 with acute COVID-19.

The chain combines TRBV16 with TRBJ2-1; 9 nucleotides align to TRBD2. V shed 1 base, J shed 10 bases, and the junction held 8 bases outside the gene matches. The CDR3 extends over 15 amino acids. Looked up from germline, CDR1 is KGHSY and CDR2 is FQNENV. CDR3 sequence: CASSQFVGAGGEQFF. DNA for the CDR3: TGTGCCAGCAGCCAATTCGTGGGAGCGGGAGGCGAGCAGTTCTTC.

V usage is TRBV28 and J usage is TRBJ2-3; 8 bases match TRBD2. The germline CDR1 and CDR2 sequences are MDHEN and SYDVKM. V gave up 3 bases and J gave up 4 bases; unmatched junction bases: 6. CDR3 size: 15 residues. The CDR3 bases are TGTGCCAGCAGTTTTCTGGCGGGGGGCGCAGATACGCAGTATTTT. This translates into CASSFLAGGADTQYF.

The V call is TRBV27, the J call TRBJ1-1; D is uncertain. V was clipped by 6 bases and J by 1 base, with 18 bases between them. The germline CDR1 and CDR2 sequences are MNHEY and SMNVEV (reference sequence). The CDR3 has 16 amino acids. For the CDR3, the DNA is TGTGCCAGCAGGCCCGCGGGCAGTGGAGGGAACACTGAAGCTTTCTTT. It encodes CASRPAGSGGNTEAFF.

V is TRBV25-1 and J is TRBJ2-5; a possible D gene is TRBD2 (6 bases). The CDR3 is 15 amino acids. Trimming left V 2 bases short and J 1 base short, with 11 bases between. Germline-derived CDR1 and CDR2 are MGHDK and SYGVNS. CDR3 protein: CASSEERVLQETQYF. Here the CDR3 DNA reads TGTGCCAGCAGTGAAGAGCGGGTGCTCCAAGAGACCCAGTACTTC.

The rearrangement uses TRBV6-6 and TRBJ2-7; 7 bases are a match to TRBD1. Germline values: CDR1 MNHNY, CDR2 SVGAGI (reference sequence). The CDR3 totals 13 residues. Germline trimming cut 5 bases from V and 5 bases from J; bases unmatched to any gene: 6. CDR3 residues: CASSTRQGHEQYV. CDR3 sequence (DNA): TGTGCCAGCAGTACCCGACAGGGCCACGAGCAGTACGTC.

This clone was seen a single time. The V gene is TRBV14, the J gene TRBJ1-3; unclear D gene. Trimming stripped 0 bases from V and 4 bases from J, with 10 bases between. This CDR3 spans 15 amino acids. Germline V gene lookup returns CDR1 SGHDN and CDR2 FVKESK. CDR3: CASSQDKGGGNTIYF. CDR3 DNA: TGTGCCAGCAGCCAAGATAAAGGAGGAGGAAACACCATATATTTT.

This clone was seen once. At one boundary the junction diverges from the germline segment, which might be a read error. DNA of the CDR3: TGTGCCAGCAGCTTGGCGAGGACGGGAGGGCCCGAAGATACGCAGTATTTT. It yields the protein CASSLARTGGPEDTQYF. This sequence joins TRBV5-1 and TRBJ2-3, with TRBD2 matching 8 bases. The germline V gene has CDR1 SGHRS and CDR2 YFSETQ. The CDR3 contains 17 residues. Full variable domain (rest looked up from reference TRBV5-1 and TRBJ2-3): KAGVTQTPRYLIKTRGQQVTLSCSPISGHRSVSWYQQTPGQGLQFLFEYFSETQRNKGNFPGRFSGRQFSNSRSEMNVSTLELGDSALYLCASSLARTGGPEDTQYFGPGTRLTVL.

In regard to this clone: The junction departs from the called germline gene at one end, perhaps through a read error. The CDR3 sequence is CASSSKPPGELFF. The CDR3, as DNA: TGTGCCAGCAGCTCTAAGCCCCCCGGGGAGCTGTTTTTT. The chain has TRBV5-1 and TRBJ2-2, with D uncertain. Germline V gives CDR1 SGHRS, CDR2 YFSETQ. The CDR3 runs 13 residues.

V gene TRBV7-9 combines with J gene TRBJ1-3; D gene ambiguous. Germline CDR1 is SEHNR and CDR2 is FQNEAQ (reference sequence). Trimming took off 5 bases at V and 2 bases at J, with 10 bases between the two ends. CDR3 length equals 14 residues. Here the CDR3 DNA reads TGTGCCAGCAGCACAGATCTAACTGGAAACACCATATATTTT. Amino acid sequence: CASSTDLTGNTIYF.

The CDR3 bases are TGCGCCAGCAAAGGGAGGGTCTACAATGAGCAGTTCTTC. Amino acids: CASKGRVYNEQFF. The chain employs TRBV10-2 and TRBJ2-1; TRBD2 matches at 7 bases. Germline CDR1 and CDR2: WSHSY and SAAADI. J was trimmed by 3 bases and V by 7 bases; bases with no gene match: 3. This CDR3 region has 13 residues.

The V and J genes are TRBV5-6 and TRBJ1-5, with D perhaps matching TRBD1 (6 bases). The CDR3 is 13 amino acids. The V end was cut by 3 bases, the J end by 4 bases, with 8 bases between. CDR1 and CDR2 (germline): SGHDT, YYEEEE. CDR3 amino acids: CASSYTGNQPQHF. CDR3 DNA: TGTGCCAGCAGCTATACAGGGAATCAGCCCCAGCATTTT.

This clone was observed a few times. This rearrangement joins TRBV27 to TRBJ2-1; no reliable D call. V lost 6 bases, J lost 2 bases, and 17 bases lay in between. The V gene's germline CDR1 is MNHEY and CDR2 SMNVEV (reference sequence). The CDR3 has 16 residues. CDR3 DNA: TGTGCCAGCAGAGGTAATAGGCGGTTCACCTACAATGAGCAGTTCTTC. This encodes CASRGNRRFTYNEQFF.

The J gene is TRBJ2-5, the V gene TRBV27; 10 bases fit TRBD1. This CDR3 spans 14 amino acids. V was pared by 5 bases and J by 4 bases, with 4 bases of the junction left unmatched. Germline values: CDR1 MNHEY, CDR2 SMNVEV (reference sequence). The CDR3 region has the DNA TGTGCCAGCAGTGCCGGGACAGGGGCAGAGACCCAGTACTTC. Amino acid sequence: CASSAGTGAETQYF.

The chain links TRBV27 to TRBJ1-1, with a tentative D call TRBD1 (6 bases). V lost 4 bases and J 8 bases, leaving 20 bases between the germline ends. This CDR3 has 15 residues. Per germline, CDR1 MNHEY and CDR2 SMNVEV (reference sequence). This chain's CDR3 is CASSSLSGTPNEAFF. CDR3 coding DNA: TGTGCCAGCAGTTCTCTCTCCGGGACACCAAACGAAGCTTTCTTT.

The chain has TRBV7-8 and TRBJ2-1, with 9 bases aligning to TRBD1. The V gene's germline CDR1 is SGHVS and CDR2 FQNEAQ. The CDR3 consists of 14 residues. V lost 8 bases, J lost 1 base, and 3 bases stayed unmatched. The CDR3 sequence: CASPGTGSYNEQFF. The CDR3 region has the DNA TGTGCCAGCCCCGGGACAGGGTCCTACAATGAGCAGTTCTTC.

CDR3 sequence (DNA): TGTGCCAGTAGTTTCGATCAGGGACAGTTGAACACTGAAGCTTTCTTT. Translated, it gives CASSFDQGQLNTEAFF. The chain is built from TRBV19 and TRBJ1-1; TRBD1 matches at 7 bases. The CDR3 is 16 residues long. Germline V gene sequence: CDR1 LNHDA, CDR2 SQIVND (reference sequence). With 5 bases clipped from V and 0 bases from J, the junction kept 9 bases outside the gene matches.

This clone was observed a handful of times. The chain joins TRBV2 to TRBJ2-6; 11 nucleotides agree with TRBD2. Trimming at V came to 6 bases and at J to 0 bases, leaving 7 bases not matched to a gene. Germline CDR1 and CDR2: SNHLY and FYNNEI. The CDR3 extends over 18 amino acids. DNA of the CDR3: TGTGCCAGCAGGGTGGGACTAGCGGAGCGCTCTGGGGCCAACGTCCTGACTTTC. It codes for CASRVGLAERSGANVLTF.

This chain connects TRBV27 to TRBJ2-2, with D perhaps matching TRBD1 (6 bases). The CDR3 sequence is 14 residues long. CDR1 MNHEY and CDR2 SMNVEV come from the germline V gene (reference sequence). V gave up 5 bases and J gave up 5 bases, with 12 bases separating them. CDR3 in DNA: TGTGCCAGCAGTCCAGGGGTAGGGACCGGGGAGCTGTTTTTT. It specifies CASSPGVGTGELFF.

The chain carries TRBV6-1 and TRBJ1-2; TRBD1 matches 10 bases. The CDR3 is 15 amino acids. The J segment lost 7 bases and the V segment lost 3 bases, leaving 8 bases of the junction unmatched. Looked up from germline, CDR1 is MNHNS and CDR2 is SASEGT. The CDR3 nucleotides read TGTGCCAGCAGTGACCAGACAGGGGGCGCAAGTGGCTACACCTTC. Translating it yields CASSDQTGGASGYTF.

The rearrangement joins TRBV19 to TRBJ1-2; TRBD1 matches 8 bases. The CDR3 spans 16 residues. V dropped 5 bases and J dropped 2; count of bases not matched to a gene: 10. Per germline, CDR1 LNHDA and CDR2 SQIVND (reference sequence). The CDR3, as DNA: TGTGCCAGTAGTGTGACCGGGACAGGAGACAACTATGGCTACACCTTC. Amino acids: CASSVTGTGDNYGYTF. Full variable domain (rest looked up from reference TRBV19 and TRBJ1-2): DGGITQSPKYLFRKEGQNVTLSCEQNLNHDAMYWYRQDPGQGLRLIYYSQIVNDFQKGDIAEGYSVSREKKESFPLTVTSAQKNPTAFYLCASSVTGTGDNYGYTFGSGTRLTVV.

The chain combines TRBV6-5 with TRBJ2-2, with 7 bases that match TRBD1. V lost 6 bases, J lost 6 bases, and 7 bases stayed unmatched. The V gene's germline CDR1 is MNHEY and CDR2 SVGAGI. The CDR3 is made up of 14 amino acids. The chain's CDR3 is CASSKPTGPGELFF. Written as DNA, the CDR3 is TGTGCCAGCAGCAAACCGACAGGGCCCGGGGAGCTGTTTTTT.

The gene calls are TRBV2 and TRBJ2-1, with 11 bases identical to TRBD2. V lost 2 bases, J lost 9 bases, and 3 bases stayed unmatched. Germline V CDR1 and CDR2: SNHLY, FYNNEI. This CDR3 has 14 residues. The DNA of the CDR3 is TGTGCCAGCAGTGAATGGCTAGCGGGGGGTGAGCAGTTCTTC. This sequence encodes CASSEWLAGGEQFF.

V and J are TRBV28 and TRBJ2-7; D not certain. Trimming left V 6 bases short and J 0 bases short, with 15 bases between. The CDR3 sequence is 15 residues long. In germline, CDR1 is MDHEN, CDR2 SYDVKM. CDR3 DNA sequence: TGTGCCAGCAGGAATAGCTTGTCGGGCTCCTACGAGCAGTACGTC. It encodes CASRNSLSGSYEQYV.

The chain couples TRBV11-2 to TRBJ1-3, with D uncertain. This CDR3 comprises 15 residues. Looked up from germline, CDR1 is SGHAT and CDR2 is FQNNGV. Trimming shortened V by 6 bases and J by 3 bases, and 15 bases separated the two germline ends. The CDR3 DNA follows: TGTGCCAGCAGTAGGTCCGGGAGCCGTGGAAACACCATATATTTT. Amino acid sequence: CASSRSGSRGNTIYF. Looking up the rest from reference TRBV11-2 and TRBJ1-3 gives the full variable domain: EAGVAQSPRYKIIEKRQSVAFWCNPISGHATLYWYQQILGQGPKLLIQFQNNGVVDDSQLPKDRFSAERLKGVDSTLKIQPAKLEDSAVYLCASSRSGSRGNTIYFGEGSWLTVV.

This clone was seen just once. The chain joins TRBV4-1 to TRBJ1-5; TRBD1 matches at 9 bases. Germline V CDR1 and CDR2: MGHRA, YSYEKL. The CDR3 is made up of 18 amino acids. V was pared by 2 bases and J by 4 bases, with 12 bases of the junction left unmatched. CDR3 sequence: CASSQSPPGQGQNQPQHF. The CDR3 coding sequence is TGCGCCAGCAGCCAATCCCCACCGGGACAGGGACAGAATCAGCCCCAGCATTTT.

The chain carries TRBV27 and TRBJ2-5, with TRBD1 identical over 7 bases. This CDR3 region has 13 residues. V trimming: 3 bases; J trimming: 6 bases; junction bases outside the gene matches: 4. Germline assignment: CDR1 MNHEY and CDR2 SMNVEV (reference sequence). CDR3 residues: CASSLAGGKTQYF. The DNA of the CDR3 is TGTGCCAGCAGTTTGGCAGGGGGAAAGACCCAGTACTTC.

This chain connects TRBV27 to TRBJ2-6, with unresolved D. Deletions cut 2 bases from V and 2 bases from J, with 7 bases between. CDR1 is MNHEY and CDR2 is SMNVEV in the germline V gene (reference sequence). This CDR3 has 15 amino acids. DNA for the CDR3: TGTGCCAGCAGTTTAACTTTGGCTGGGGCCAACGTCCTGACTTTC. It is translated as CASSLTLAGANVLTF.

CDR3 amino acids: CASSGQGSTGELFF. In nucleotides, the CDR3 is TGTGCCAGCAGCGGACAGGGGAGCACCGGGGAGCTGTTTTTT. The rearrangement joins TRBV27 to TRBJ2-2; TRBD1 agrees at 9 bases. The CDR3 loop spans 14 amino acids. Trimming took 6 bases from V and 4 from J; bases not matched to a gene: 3. Germline V gene sequence: CDR1 MNHEY, CDR2 SMNVEV (reference sequence).

This chain connects TRBV27 to TRBJ1-1; a possible D gene is TRBD1 (6 bases). Trimming took off 5 bases at V and 3 bases at J, with 13 bases between the two ends. The CDR3 spans 14 residues. CDR1 is MNHEY and CDR2 is SMNVEV in the germline V gene (reference sequence). The CDR3 region is CASSRDMRDTEAFF. CDR3 DNA: TGTGCCAGCAGTCGGGACATGCGGGACACTGAAGCTTTCTTT.

V is TRBV28 and J is TRBJ2-3, with TRBD2 matching over 8 bases. The CDR3 loop spans 16 amino acids. Trimming cost V 5 bases and J 0 bases; bases outside gene matches: 7. CDR1 is MDHEN and CDR2 is SYDVKM in the germline V gene. CDR3 nucleotide sequence: TGTGCCAGCAGTCCTACATTAGCGGGGAGCACAGATACGCAGTATTTT. Protein: CASSPTLAGSTDTQYF.

The rearrangement links TRBV5-4 to TRBJ1-1; weak D call: TRBD1 (6 bases). The ends were cut back, 4 bases at V and 1 base at J, with 17 bases in the middle. Germline V gene lookup returns CDR1 SGHNT and CDR2 YYREEE (reference sequence). The CDR3 is 16 residues long. The CDR3 sequence: CASSIPSLGQNTEAFF. CDR3 DNA sequence: TGTGCCAGCAGCATTCCTAGTTTGGGACAGAACACTGAAGCTTTCTTT. The full variable domain, rest sourced from reference TRBV5-4 and TRBJ1-1, is ETGVTQSPTHLIKTRGQQVTLRCSSQSGHNTVSWYQQALGQGPQFIFQYYREEENGRGNFPPRFSGLQFPNYSSELNVNALELDDSALYLCASSIPSLGQNTEAFFGQGTRLTVV.

This sequence joins TRBV12-3 or TRBV12-4 and TRBJ1-2, with D perhaps TRBD1 (6 bases). The CDR3 consists of 13 residues. Trimming pared 7 bases from V and 2 bases from J, leaving 11 bases between. The CDR3 protein is CASTMGQNYGYTF. In nucleotides, the CDR3 is TGTGCCAGCACCATGGGACAAAACTATGGCTACACCTTC.